Below, 10 T cell receptor beta chains from the same sample are listed, as sequenced in a study of blood T cell repertoires in COVID-19. Data came from immunoSEQ multiplex PCR; TCRdb stores just in-frame clones and leaves some out. The sample includes around 130,000 clones, just under 85% of them seen just once. Material for sequencing was peripheral blood. The origin of the receptors is a woman aged 50 to 60 with acute or convalescent COVID-19.

The J gene is TRBJ1-1, the V gene TRBV2; 10 nucleotides agree with TRBD1. From germline, CDR1 is SNHLY and CDR2 FYNNEI. V was pared by 6 bases and J by 4 bases, with 8 bases of the junction left unmatched. The CDR3 loop spans 15 amino acids. The DNA of the CDR3 is TGTGCCAGCAGGGAGGCAGGGGACAGGGGCACTGAAGCTTTCTTT. Encoded protein: CASREAGDRGTEAFF.

The V and J genes are TRBV25-1 and TRBJ1-1, with TRBD1 identical over 8 bases. The CDR3 loop spans 17 amino acids. The junction had 14 bases not matched to a gene; V was cut back by 8 bases and J by 0 bases. Germline V gene data show CDR1 as MGHDK and CDR2 as SYGVNS. CDR3 region: CASFGTGTGDLNTEAFF. The CDR3 nucleotides are TGTGCCAGCTTTGGGACCGGGACAGGAGACTTGAACACTGAAGCTTTCTTT.

The V gene is TRBV18, the J gene TRBJ1-4; D remains ambiguous. V was trimmed by 0 bases and J by 0 bases, leaving 2 bases between them. Looked up from germline, CDR1 is KGHSH and CDR2 is LQKENI. The CDR3 loop spans 14 amino acids. Here the CDR3 reads CASSPPATNEKLFF. The CDR3 DNA follows: TGTGCCAGCTCACCACCCGCAACTAATGAAAAACTGTTTTTT.

The V and J genes are TRBV28 and TRBJ2-3; 15 bases align to TRBD2. Losses at the gene ends were 6 bases for V and 0 bases for J; bases not matched to a gene: 7. The CDR3 is 18 amino acids. Per the germline V gene, CDR1 is MDHEN and CDR2 is SYDVKM. For the CDR3, the DNA is TGTGCCAGCAGCCGGACTAGCGGGGGGGAGATAAGCACAGATACGCAGTATTTT. Protein sequence: CASSRTSGGEISTDTQYF.

The chain employs TRBV10-3 and TRBJ1-2; the match to TRBD1 covers 9 bases. The junction had 11 bases not matched to a gene; V was cut back by 5 bases and J by 4 bases. Per the germline V gene, CDR1 is ENHRY and CDR2 is SYGVKD. The CDR3 contains 16 residues. The CDR3 nucleotides are TGTGCCATCAGTCCGGGACAGGGAGGTGGAGGCTATGGCTACACCTTC. Its protein is CAISPGQGGGGYGYTF.

This sequence joins TRBV5-4 and TRBJ2-2; TRBD1 might be the D (6 bases). The V gene lost 2 bases and the J gene lost 9 bases, with 8 bases spanning the gap. Germline assignment: CDR1 SGHNT and CDR2 YYREEE (reference sequence). The CDR3 length is 12 residues. In DNA form, the CDR3 reads TGTGCCAGCAGCTTCCGGGACAGGGAGCTGTTTTTT. Translated, it gives CASSFRDRELFF.

V gene TRBV10-2 combines with J gene TRBJ2-2, with 12 bases that match TRBD2. V was clipped by 6 bases and J by 6 bases; unmatched bases: 17. Germline V gene data show CDR1 as WSHSY and CDR2 as SAAADI. CDR3 size: 19 residues. The CDR3 loop reads CASSPSRLAGGLKAGELFF. Here the CDR3 DNA reads TGCGCCAGCAGCCCCTCCCGGCTAGCGGGGGGGCTGAAGGCCGGGGAGCTGTTTTTT.

The chain is built from TRBV18 and TRBJ2-7; D is possibly TRBD2 (7 bases). CDR3 length: 13 residues. Germline-derived CDR1 and CDR2 are KGHSH and LQKENI. Deletions cut 6 bases from V and 6 bases from J, with 15 bases between. The CDR3: CASSQKGGLEQYF. The CDR3 region has the DNA TGTGCCAGCTCCCAGAAGGGGGGGCTCGAGCAGTACTTC.

The chain employs TRBV28 and TRBJ1-2; D perhaps matches TRBD1 (5 bases). Per the germline V gene, CDR1 is MDHEN and CDR2 is SYDVKM. The CDR3 covers 13 residues. Trimming took 2 bases from V and 7 from J, leaving 11 bases between them. In DNA, the CDR3 is TGTGCCAGCAGTTTACAGGGCCCTCTTGGCTACACCTTC. This encodes CASSLQGPLGYTF.

The chain has TRBV5-1 and TRBJ2-3, with 8 bases aligning to TRBD1. The CDR3 runs to 15 residues. Unmatched junction bases numbered 2, after V lost 0 bases and J lost 2 bases. Germline V lookup: CDR1 SGHRS, CDR2 YFSETQ. The CDR3 DNA follows: TGCGCCAGCAGCTTGGGGACAGGGCCCACAGATACGCAGTATTTT. It specifies CASSLGTGPTDTQYF.